Included here is one T cell receptor (beta chain) sequence, with context. Its antigen is still unknown. There are no base qualities to consult, and no much larger clone falls within one base. V is reduced by 1 base and J by 1 base, leaving a spacing of 12 bases between them. The germline V gene (reference sequence) provides CDR1 DFQATT and CDR2 SNEGSKA. From the cysteine up to the phenylalanine, the CDR3 has a length of 15 residues. This entry keeps only the CDR3 DNA: 45 bases, framed from base 1. Instead of sorted cells or RNA, genomic DNA extracted from peripheral blood served as the source for amplifying TCR beta rearrangements. The sample is drawn from a study of T cell repertoires in aging, cancer and after chemotherapy (dated by TCRdb to the late 2010s). A note on the overall study: Donors were distributed across six age groups ranging from 30 or younger to 70 or older, with at least three individuals included per group. The study profiled peripheral blood TCR beta repertoires from healthy donors and cancer patients to examine immunoaging and T cell reconstitution after chemotherapy. Alongside some 98 healthy donors serving as a reference group, the cohort included 218 cancer patients, of whom some 90 had hematological cancers and more than 110 had solid cancers. Control TCR repertoires from healthy donors were recorded over several months to years, and clear clonal overlap was observed across re-sampling. In total, the full dataset held 10 million or so TCR reads.

Multiplex touch-down PCR with a mixed TRB-A/B primer pool was used to amplify rearranged TRB sequences covering the V, D and J segments. Illumina adapters and sample indices were added to the amplicons in two consecutive PCR reactions performed with Phusion HS II polymerase. Amplicons were gel-purified with the NucleoSpin Gel and PCR Clean-up kit, then checked with Qubit and an Agilent 2100 Bioanalyzer. The libraries were sequenced on an Illumina MiSeq with 600-cycle, single-indexed, paired-end runs. Under the source paper's analysis protocol: Processing of the TRB sequences was carried out with MiXCR versions 2.12 and 3.0.5. Each unique CDR3 nucleotide sequence was counted as one clone, and only productive sequences with at least two reads were retained. The repertoire metrics were Shannon diversity, evenness, clonality (defined as one minus evenness), and alpha-parameterized diversity profiles covering alpha 0 to 5. The IGoR algorithm was used to calculate generation probabilities for clones in the paired samples taken before and after chemotherapy. Using fastp at Q25 and MiXCR, TCRdb reprocessed the public reads and kept productive beta chains. CDR3 protein sequences are deduplicated, and each keeps its most common genes and DNA. Clone size and V and J calls follow TCRdb, not the original study. For this sample there are about 12,000 distinct CDR3 sequences; approximately 30% appear just once. The top ten constitute over 9% of the sample.

Broad study findings and their caveats: Significantly lower blood TCR diversity and higher clonality were observed in untreated patients with hematological or solid cancers than in age-matched healthy donors. According to the authors, the repertoire data do not allow conclusions to be drawn about immunological memory after chemotherapy. An increase in median generation probability over the chemotherapy interval was observed in both cancer cohorts, suggesting that the repertoire was reconstituted through rebound thymic output. Declining TCR diversity with age in healthy donors was mainly explained by loss of richness; in cancer patients, loss of evenness also contributed.

Recombination linked TRBV20-1 to TRBJ2-3; 5 matching bases give a weak D call of TRBD1. This TCR was recovered from a human donor in good health. The donor label of this sample is uncertain. The sequenced material came from blood. The CDR3 region has the sequence CSARARPRGTDTQYF. In nucleotide form, the sequence is TGCAGTGCTAGAGCTAGACCCAGGGGCACAGATACGCAGTATTTT.